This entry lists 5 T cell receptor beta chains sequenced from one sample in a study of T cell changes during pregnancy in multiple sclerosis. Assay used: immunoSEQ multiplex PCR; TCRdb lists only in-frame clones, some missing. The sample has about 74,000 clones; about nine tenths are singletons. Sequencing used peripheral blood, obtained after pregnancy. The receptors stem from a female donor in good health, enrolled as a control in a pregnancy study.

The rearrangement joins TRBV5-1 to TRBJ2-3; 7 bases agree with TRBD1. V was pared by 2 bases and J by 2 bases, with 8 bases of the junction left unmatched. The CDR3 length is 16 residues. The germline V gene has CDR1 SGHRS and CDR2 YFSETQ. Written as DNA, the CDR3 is TGCGCCAGCAGCTTACAAAGGGGACAGCTCACAGATACGCAGTATTTT. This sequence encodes CASSLQRGQLTDTQYF.

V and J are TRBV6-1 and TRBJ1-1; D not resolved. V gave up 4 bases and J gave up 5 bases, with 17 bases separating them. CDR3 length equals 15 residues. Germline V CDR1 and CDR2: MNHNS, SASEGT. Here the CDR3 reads CASSGVAGGRTEAFF. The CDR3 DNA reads TGTGCCAGCAGTGGTGTGGCAGGTGGTAGGACTGAAGCTTTCTTT.

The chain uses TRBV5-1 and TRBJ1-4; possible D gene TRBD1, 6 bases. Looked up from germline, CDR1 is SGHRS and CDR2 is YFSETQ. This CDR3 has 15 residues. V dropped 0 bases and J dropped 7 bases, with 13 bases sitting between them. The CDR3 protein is CASSLEGGLGEKLFF. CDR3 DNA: TGCGCCAGCAGCTTGGAGGGGGGGTTAGGTGAAAAACTGTTTTTT.

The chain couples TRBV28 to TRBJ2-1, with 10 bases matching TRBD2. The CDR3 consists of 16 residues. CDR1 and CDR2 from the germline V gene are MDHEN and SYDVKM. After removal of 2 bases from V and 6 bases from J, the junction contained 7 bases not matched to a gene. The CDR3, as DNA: TGTGCCAGCAGTTTAAGTAGCGGGAGGACCGCCAATGAGCAGTTCTTC. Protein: CASSLSSGRTANEQFF.

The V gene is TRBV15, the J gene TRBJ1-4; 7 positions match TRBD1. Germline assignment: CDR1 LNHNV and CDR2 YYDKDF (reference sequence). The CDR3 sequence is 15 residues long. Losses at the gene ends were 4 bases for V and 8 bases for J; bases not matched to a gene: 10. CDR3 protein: CATSTRQGSGEKLFF. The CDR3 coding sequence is TGTGCCACCAGCACCAGACAGGGAAGTGGGGAAAAACTGTTTTTT.